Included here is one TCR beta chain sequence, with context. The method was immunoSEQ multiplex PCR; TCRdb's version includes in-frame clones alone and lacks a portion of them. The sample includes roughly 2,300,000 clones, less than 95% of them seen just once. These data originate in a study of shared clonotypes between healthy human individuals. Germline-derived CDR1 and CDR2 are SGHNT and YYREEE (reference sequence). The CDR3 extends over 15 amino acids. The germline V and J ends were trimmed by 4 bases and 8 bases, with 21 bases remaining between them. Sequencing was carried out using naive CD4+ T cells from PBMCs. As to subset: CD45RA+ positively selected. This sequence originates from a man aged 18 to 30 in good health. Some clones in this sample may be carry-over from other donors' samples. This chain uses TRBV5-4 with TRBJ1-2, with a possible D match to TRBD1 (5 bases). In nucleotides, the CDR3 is TGTGCCAGCAGCCTGGGGTCGGGGGAGTTGGGCGGCTACACCTTC. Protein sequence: CASSLGSGELGGYTF.